This T cell receptor beta chain was profiled in a study of cytomegalovirus exposure and HLA in healthy donors (dated by TCRdb to about 2017). A note on the overall study: An earlier analysis of some 500 of the donors reported 276 Gb of sequence data and around 120 million unique TCR beta sequences from some 180 million T cells. Of the 398 genotyped donors, approximately 82% fell in the genetic ancestry cluster associated with self-reported Caucasian donors. In a later genetic analysis, genome-wide SNP genotypes for about three fifths of the 666 donors were used, and that subset was treated as a discovery cohort. Both class I and class II loci were covered by HLA typing, at four-digit resolution. Roughly five DR-DQ haplotypes were handled as single units for association and clustering, since linkage in the cohort was strong. The study profiled the T cell repertoires of hundreds of subjects by immunosequencing and related them to cytomegalovirus serostatus. All discovery cohort repertoires had been generated using a single sequencing platform. The later analysis used no new phenotypic data to find candidate immune exposures, relying instead on TCR beta sequences and their occurrence across donors. In a later analysis, previously published TCR beta repertoires from 550 to 700 donors were re-analyzed and high-resolution HLA genotyping was added so that TCR occurrence patterns could be studied. On average, over 200,000 unique TCR beta nucleotide sequences were sequenced per donor among 398 genotyped donors of the cohort, with roughly a sixth of those sequences being non-productive. Around 320 gigabases of sequencing data and approximately 85 million unique TCR sequences were included in an early release covering about 620 HLA-typed donors. Donor age, sex, ethnicity and CMV serostatus were compiled together with the repertoire data. In an earlier analysis of 587 of the donors, high-throughput TCR beta sequencing was used to judge whether each TCR beta V gene segment behaved as functional or pseudogenic. The study was designed to test whether signatures of past pathogen exposure could be identified by cataloging public T cell receptors. Typing coverage varied by locus: roughly 620-630 donors for A, B, C, DRB1 and DQB1; approximately 500 for DQA1; over 600 for DPA1; approximately 470 for DPB1. Along with the 666-subject first cohort, a separate validation cohort of over a hundred different subjects was used. The study combined high-throughput TCR immunosequencing, statistical association of individual TCRs with disease status, and machine learning to predict cytomegalovirus infection status.

Remarks on this clone: It has no known antigen specificity. Base quality data are lacking; no much larger clone is found one base away.

In total, approximately 690 healthy bone marrow donors made up the cohort. At the time of sampling, all cohort members were nominally healthy, though unrecorded immune exposures were likely present. The donor was CMV seropositive and belonged to the group of 250 to 300 seropositive cohort members. A peripheral blood sample was provided by each donor, and peripheral blood mononuclear cells were used for TCR beta sequencing. Genomic DNA was extracted from the blood cell samples with the Qiagen DNeasy Blood Extraction Kit. The full study reports these points: A few of the identified cytomegalovirus-associated TCR beta chains were confirmed in vitro to be specific for cytomegalovirus antigens. Immune exposure information for the cohort was limited to CMV serostatus. An earlier analysis of roughly 570 of the donors showed that most TCR beta V segments appeared in productive rearrangements either about 87% or about 30% of the time, which broadly matched IMGT annotations. In a later analysis, the rate of TCR association differed among HLA loci, with DRB1 alleles having the most associated TCRs and HLA-C alleles having the fewest. About 17 rarely observed V segments, including chromosome 9 orphons, were excluded from the earlier analysis of approximately 500 of the donors because counts were too low. A further reported finding was that TCR beta sequences accurately predicted the HLA-A and HLA-B alleles for most subjects in the first cohort. The authors suggested that the approach could potentially be extended to other disease states and immunological phenotypes. A later genetic analysis reported fewer N-insertions in productive TCRs among donors in an Asian-associated ancestry cluster than the roughly 700-donor mean. When HLA alleles, especially DR and DQ, strongly co-occurred, TCR associations were difficult to assign to individual alleles. This cohort had only TCR beta chains sequenced, and the lack of alpha or paired-chain data limited which features could be detected. Most TCR sequences were seen in very few donors, while some public TCRs were found in many individuals. According to a later analysis, most CMV-associated TCR beta chains appeared to be HLA-restricted, and the HLA associations seemed to be driven largely by CMV exposure. The sequencing pipeline was judged likely to have produced a cluster of highly shared sequence variants as a technical artifact. The classifier was reported to diagnose cytomegalovirus status with high specificity and sensitivity in both the original and validation cohorts. Presence/absence analyses assumed roughly uniform sequencing depth across donors, an assumption that may not hold. Linkage disequilibrium might explain the correlated functional status among segregating V segments, but an unknown experimental factor could not be excluded. V-gene and J-gene trimming of TCR beta chains was associated with a missense DCLRE1C variant in a later genetic analysis, and the association was replicated in an independent cohort. According to a later analysis, parvovirus B19, influenza, CMV and Epstein-Barr virus appeared linked to several top co-occurrence clusters. In a later analysis, 16,951 TCR beta sequences were associated with specific HLA alleles at a false discovery rate of 0.05. In a later analysis, HLA-associated TCR beta chains showed more clonal expansion and lower generation probabilities than non-associated chains that were equally common. HLA typing was unavailable for some donors at each locus, so association tests used only the typed subset. The study gave a list of about 170 TCR beta chains associated with cytomegalovirus.

The library was prepared using the immunoSEQ multiplex PCR assay. For the multiplex PCR, a mixture combining 60 forward primers for TCR Vbeta segments and 13 reverse primers for TCR Jbeta segments was used. Amplification of the CDR3 region of rearranged TCR beta genes was performed with a multiplex PCR assay on genomic DNA. On the Illumina HiSeq System, the amplified TCR beta libraries were sequenced as 87-base-pair reads. The authors' pipeline ran thus. In a later analysis, tens of millions of unique TCR beta chains were counted across the roughly 700 repertoires, and roughly 10 million of these chains were shared by at least two donors. To remove PCR and sequencing errors, raw reads were error-corrected and collapsed into unique sequences using a nearest-neighbor algorithm that merged closely related sequences. Alignment of CDR3 sequences to IMGT reference sequences was used to assign V, D and J gene segments. For a sequence to be retained, a match of at least six nucleotides was required to both a V gene segment and a J gene segment. Rearrangements were called productive when the CDR3 lacked stop codons and stayed in frame with V and J; all others were non-productive. Following IMGT convention, CDR3 was defined as the stretch from the second conserved V-encoded cysteine up to the conserved J-encoded phenylalanine. The earlier analysis of about 610 of the donors excluded sequences that lacked an unambiguous match to a single V gene segment. An earlier analysis of a few hundred of the donors classified V segments as functional when productive rearrangements were above 56.7% and as segregating when the standard deviation between donors was above 5%. A statistical classification framework was developed to diagnose cytomegalovirus status using the catalog of TCR beta chain sequences. V and J gene assignment, in a later analysis, came from comparing TCR nucleotide sequences with IMGT/GENE-DB human TR gene sequences. Using the TCRdist pipeline, a later analysis assigned CDR3 sequences along with most-parsimonious VDJ recombination scenarios. A later analysis defined each TCR beta chain by its CDR3 amino acid sequence plus V-gene family, and excluded reads lacking a unique V-gene family. As a way to deal with suspected cross-contamination and a sequencing artifact, a later analysis dropped nearly 600 nucleotide sequences that were highly shared and had low generation probability. In a later analysis, a clonal expansion index was calculated for each public chain from normalized within-repertoire ranks of inferred template counts. In a later analysis, generation probabilities were computed with a VDJ recombination model fitted to out-of-frame rearrangements, and the resulting probabilities were checked against IGoR. A later analysis scored TCR-TCR, TCR-HLA and TCR-CMV co-occurrence with hypergeometric tests, applying a repertoire-size bias correction to TCR pairs. False discovery rates were estimated in a later analysis by permuting HLA or CMV assignments 20 times. In a later analysis, co-occurring TCRs were grouped using DBSCAN, with TCRdist sequence similarity added in when clustering inside HLA-allele-positive subsets. Repertoires with fewer than 30,000 or more than 120,000 public chains were left out of co-occurrence clustering, as were four to six repertoires with anomalous nucleotide sharing. In its TCRdb copy, this immuneACCESS table keeps in-frame sequences only and misses some clones. Where compared with another copy, unresolved V genes explain less than half of these, and the others have no known cause. V and J calls and clone size are copied from that table; D and trimming were computed from the DNA. This sample holds about 90,000 clones; about 74% were observed only once. More than 13% of the sample comes from the top ten.

Sequencing was carried out using PBMCs. The sequence was obtained from a woman aged 45-60 years in good health and CMV-seropositive.

The sequenced DNA is TGTGCCTGCGGGGGGGGAGGGCCTGGAGATACGCAGTATTTT. This encodes CACGGGGPGDTQYF. Here the chain combines TRBV13 and TRBJ2-3; 9 bases in the middle match TRBD2. V loses 11 bases at its end and J loses 5 bases; junction bases beyond the gene matches: 11. The germline V gene (reference sequence) supplies CDR1 PRHDT and CDR2 FYEKMQ. The CDR3, cysteine through phenylalanine, is 14 amino acids long. Kept here is only the CDR3 DNA, which spans 42 bases and is read in frame from base 1. With the rest looked up from the reference TRBV13 and TRBJ2-3 genes rather than sequenced, the full variable domain is AAGVIQSPRHLIKEKRETATLKCYPIPRHDTVYWYQQGPGQDPQFLISFYEKMQSDKGSIPDRFSAQQFSDYHSELNMSSLELGDSALYFCACGGGGPGDTQYFGPGTRLTVL.